This entry features one T cell receptor beta chain sequence. The antigen it binds to is not known. Qualities for individual bases were not recorded, and no much larger clone is one base off. At diagnosis, tumor, uninvolved tumor-adjacent lung and peripheral blood were collected and then preserved as a mix of FFPE and fresh-frozen material. For TCR repertoire profiling, blood samples were analyzed as peripheral blood mononuclear cells. Including the terminal cysteine and phenylalanine, the CDR3 comprises 17 residues. The DNA shown is the 51-base CDR3, in frame from base 1. Relative to germline, V is 3 bases shorter and J is 2 bases shorter, with 20 bases between their ends. Based on the germline V gene (reference sequence), the CDR1 and CDR2 sequences are PRHDT and FYEKMQ. TCR beta CDR3 regions were sequenced from DNA using the immunoSEQ Assay. Under the source paper's analysis protocol: T cell density was computed as TCR beta template counts normalized to usable DNA estimated by amplifying housekeeping genes. Richness was estimated using the preseqR package, with extrapolation to 400,000 templates for PBMC samples and to 120,000 templates for tissue samples. Clonality was calculated as one minus Pielou's evenness. Tissue-enriched TCRs were identified by differential abundance testing using productive amino-acid clonotypes, minimum total count 5 and alpha 0.1. Repertoire overlap between compartments was quantified with the Jaccard Index and Morisita Overlap Index. GLIPH clustered TCR beta CDR3s with public tetramer-defined viral CDR3s; viral motifs required at least three viral sequences plus V-gene enrichment. In TCRdb, the immuneACCESS table is reduced to in-frame sequences with V and J assigned. These tables do not hold every clone; where another copy was compared, an unresolved V gene accounts for under half, and the others remain unexplained. That table furnishes V, J and clone size, whereas the DNA furnished D and trimming. This sample gives more than 30,000 clones in total; 88% of them show up just once. Approximately 4% of the sample goes to the ten largest clones.

The source of the sample is a study of T cells in localized non-small cell lung cancer (dated by TCRdb to the early 2020s). Some background on the complete study: T cell repertoires of 200 to 250 early-stage NSCLC patients were analyzed, with tumors being compared against uninvolved tumor-adjacent lungs. The cohort was made up of 200 to 250 treatment-naive NSCLC patients whose localized lung tumors had been resected. The mean age of the NSCLC patients was about 67 years, with approximately 130 men and 95 to 110 women.

What the authors observed across the whole study: Higher T cell density in blood was associated with longer overall survival, whereas higher clonality in adjacent lung was associated with shorter survival. A median of around 62 of the top 100 tumor clones turned up in the paired uninvolved adjacent lung, and 25 to 35 of those clones also ranked among the top 100 of that same adjacent lung. Uninvolved tumor-adjacent lung showed the highest T cell clonality, higher than tumor, which suggests more focused antigenic responses in the adjacent lung. Multi-region tumor sequencing was not performed, so intratumor heterogeneity could not be excluded. Because the study design was exploratory, TCR variables were selected using unadjusted p-values without false-discovery rate correction.

The rearrangement combines TRBV13 with TRBJ2-7; the D element could tentatively be TRBD1 or TRBD2, as 5 bases agree for each. This clonotype was sampled from a woman between 35 and 70 years old with stage III lung adenocarcinoma. This specimen consisted of peripheral blood mononuclear cells, obtained before any cancer treatment. The DNA reads TGTGCCAGCAGCTTCAGGGTAACCGGGACCAGGCCCTACGAGCAGTACTTC. Translated, this gives CASSFRVTGTRPYEQYF.